The T cell receptor beta chain described here comes from a study of CD8 T cells in ankylosing spondylitis. TCRdb ran MiXCR on the 5' RACE reads and lists one entry per CDR3 protein. Here the sample spans about 230,000 distinct CDR3 sequences, less than 9.5% being singletons. This clonotype was recorded many times. Its antigen is not identified. The CDR3 runs 14 residues. Trimming removed 0 bases at V and 1 base at J, with 6 bases between. Germline-derived CDR1 and CDR2 are SGHTA and FQGTGA. Findings of the study overall: Disease-linked clones proved CD8+ and comparatively uncommon in peripheral blood.

This sequence was found in a female donor with ankylosing spondylitis or in good health (not recorded which). Material for sequencing was blood, either unsorted or a sorted T cell fraction (not recorded which). The chain has TRBV7-3 and TRBJ1-2; D unresolved. CDR3 bases: TGTGCCAGCAGCTTAACGGAGAGTAACTATGGCTACACCTTC. Its protein product is CASSLTESNYGYTF.